This entry is about one T cell receptor (beta chain). The CDR3 is 13 amino acids. Trimming left V 8 bases short and J 2 bases short, with 13 bases between. The germline V gene encodes CDR1 MDHEN and CDR2 SYDVKM. This sample was included in a study of CD8 T cells in Susac syndrome. RNA, at roughly 0.45 to 1 ug, was reverse transcribed with random hexamers. Across 54 Vbeta and 13 Jbeta, immunoSEQ multiplex PCR amplified TCR beta CDR3. TCRdb re-called the immunoSEQ multiplex PCR reads through MiXCR, storing one row per CDR3 protein. Among roughly 200,000 distinct CDR3 sequences listed, roughly 94% were seen once.

Material: CD4+ T cells from PBMCs. This chain links TRBV28 with TRBJ2-7; D is unclear. The origin of this receptor is a human donor with multiple sclerosis. CDR3 sequence reads: CASRPLSPYEQYF. DNA for the CDR3: TGTGCCAGCCGCCCCCTGAGTCCCTACGAGCAGTACTTC.